The present T cell receptor beta chain was sequenced within a study of Ad26.COV2.S vaccination and SARS-CoV-2 variants listed by TCRdb under 2021. About the investigation overall: Vaccine-arm donors came from COV1001, a multicentre, randomized, double-blind, placebo-controlled phase I-IIa trial of Ad26.COV2.S in healthy adults. Ad26.COV2.S was given intramuscularly at 5x10^10 or 1x10^11 viral particles, as a single shot or as two shots 56 days apart. The specificity and breadth of SARS-CoV-2-reactive T cell receptors after Ad26.COV2.S vaccination were assessed by TCRbeta repertoire sequencing. A total of 32 samples were included in the TCR-sequenced set, comprising around 19 Ad26.COV2.S vaccine recipients, 5 placebo recipients and 8 SARS-CoV-2 convalescent individuals. Participants in the trial were split at random into five groups of five each, receiving low-dose or high-dose Ad26.COV2.S once or twice, or else placebo on both occasions. Throughout the experiments and outcome assessment, investigators stayed blinded to trial group allocation.

The germline V gene (reference sequence) supplies CDR1 LNHDA and CDR2 SQIVND. The CDR3 goes from the cysteine to the phenylalanine over 15 residues. The sequence is cut down to CDR3 DNA, 45 bases in frame from base 1. V is trimmed back by 4 bases and J by 4 bases, and the junction contains 6 bases that no gene match accounts for. Explained via the paper, the treatment or condition label denotes: 19 received Ad26.COV2.S at low or high dose, single or two shots; several received placebo; per-sample allocation not given. Repertoires of vaccine and placebo recipients were sequenced from samples taken on day 63 after the first injection. Between 29 July and 7 August 2020, Cohort 1b enrolled about two dozen adults aged 18-55 years at one site in Boston, USA. As a vaccine, Ad26.COV2.S was a replication-incompetent adenovirus type 26 vector that expressed a prefusion-stabilized SARS-CoV-2 spike protein derived from the original Wuhan strain.

On this clone: Its specific antigen is unknown. No quality values exist for individual bases; no much larger clone is one base distant.

General conclusions and limits of the study: After vaccination, spike-specific CD8+ and CD4+ T cell responses were reported to show substantial breadth. Vaccine and placebo recipients had similar non-spike TCR breadth, a finding consistent with the vaccine containing only spike. Compared with placebo recipients, Ad26.COV2.S recipients showed higher spike-specific TCR breadth (P = 0.0014). The authors noted that the TCR breadth and depth analyses may have underestimated total T cell responses. The study lacked the statistical power to compare responses across vaccine doses or regimens.

TCRbeta CDR3 regions were sequenced with the immunoSEQ Assay. After extraction, genomic DNA underwent amplification by bias-controlled multiplex PCR, followed by high-throughput sequencing. Per the authors' processing: To quantify the absolute abundance of each unique TCRbeta CDR3 region, sequences were collapsed and filtered. T cell fraction was estimated by normalization of TCRbeta template counts to usable DNA, with usable DNA being measured through amplification of reference genes present in all nucleated cells. Repertoire TCRs were annotated as SARS-CoV-2-specific by exact matching of V gene, CDR3 amino acid sequence and J gene to a known reactive TCR set. The reference SARS-CoV-2 TCR set came from MIRA and was filtered for enrichment in COVID-19-positive ImmuneCODE repertoires, removing public or cross-reactive TCRs. Using the MIRA antigens, annotated TCRs were further analysed by specific ORF or by position within an ORF. Depth was the summed frequency of annotated unique rearrangements, while breadth was defined as annotated unique rearrangements over total unique productive rearrangements. TCR breadth was compared between groups using two-sided Wilcoxon rank-sum tests. The table comes from immuneACCESS by way of TCRdb, which keeps in-frame sequences with V and J called. Part of the clones is missing from these tables; in studies checked, under half for an unresolved V gene and the rest for unknown reasons. V, J and clone size are those of that table, while D and trimming were read from the DNA. This sample lists around 320,000 clones; about 85% were detected once. The ten most abundant clones make up around 2% of the sample.

The starting material was peripheral blood, obtained in a trial of Ad26.COV2.S vaccine versus placebo. The V and J genes are TRBV19 and TRBJ1-4; the central 7 bases match TRBD1. This receptor was taken from a person aged 18 to 65 who received the Ad26.COV2.S COVID-19 vaccine or a placebo. The bases read TGTGCCAGTAGTACCTACACAGGGGTTAATGAAAAACTGTTTTTT. Its coded protein is CASSTYTGVNEKLFF.